This T cell receptor (beta chain) was profiled in a study of blood T cell repertoires in COVID-19. Across the whole study: There were acute and convalescent COVID-19 samples, and they came from the United States, Italy and Spain.

Original processing methods: The assay estimated nucleated cells by amplifying reference gene primers. Data came from immunoSEQ multiplex PCR; TCRdb stores just in-frame clones and leaves some out. V and J calls and clone size are given by that table; D and trimming were obtained from the DNA. This sample yields under 150,000 clones, of which around 89% are seen a single time; roughly 18% belongs to the top ten. CDR3 length equals 11 residues. V was cut by 3 bases and J by 6 bases, with 4 bases left in between. CDR1 LGHNT and CDR2 FRNRAP come from the germline V gene. Source material: peripheral blood. The chain joins TRBV12-5 to TRBJ2-3; D ambiguous. The TCR comes from a man aged 50 to 60 with active or convalescent COVID-19. CDR3 loop: CASGFSDTQYF. The CDR3 coding sequence is TGTGCTAGTGGTTTCTCCGATACGCAGTATTTT.